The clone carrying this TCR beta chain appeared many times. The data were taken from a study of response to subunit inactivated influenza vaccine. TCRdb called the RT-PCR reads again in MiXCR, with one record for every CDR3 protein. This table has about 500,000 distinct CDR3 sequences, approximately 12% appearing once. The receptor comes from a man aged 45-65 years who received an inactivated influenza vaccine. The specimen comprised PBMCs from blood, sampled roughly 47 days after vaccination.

The CDR3 loop is CASSFHAETQYF. The CDR3 coding sequence is TGTGCCAGCAGCTTCCATGCGGAGACCCAGTACTTC. The chain is built from TRBV7-8 and TRBJ2-5; the D is unclear. Trimming stripped 3 bases from V and 5 bases from J, with 7 bases between. Germline loops: CDR1 SGHVS, CDR2 FQNEAQ. The CDR3 is 12 amino acids. Filled out from reference TRBV7-8 and TRBJ2-5, the complete variable domain reads GAGVSQSPRYKVAKRGQDVALRCDPISGHVSLFWYQQALGQGPEFLTYFQNEAQLDKSGLPSDRFFAERPEGSVSTLKIQRTQQEDSAVYLCASSFHAETQYFGPGTRLLVL.